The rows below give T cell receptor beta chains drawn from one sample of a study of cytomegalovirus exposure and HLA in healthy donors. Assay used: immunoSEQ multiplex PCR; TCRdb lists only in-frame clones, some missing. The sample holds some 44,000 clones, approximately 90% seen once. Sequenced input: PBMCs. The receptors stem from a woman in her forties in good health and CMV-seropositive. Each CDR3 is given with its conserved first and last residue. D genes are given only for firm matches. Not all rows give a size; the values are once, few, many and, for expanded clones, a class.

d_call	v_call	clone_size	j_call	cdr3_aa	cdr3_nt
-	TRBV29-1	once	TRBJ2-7	CSVENREYEQYF	TGCAGCGTTGAGAACAGGGAGTACGAGCAGTACTTC
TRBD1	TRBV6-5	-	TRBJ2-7	CASSYSDRGFTYEQYF	TGTGCCAGCAGTTACTCCGACAGGGGGTTCACCTACGAGCAGTACTTC
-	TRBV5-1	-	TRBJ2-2	CASSLNAGDTGELFF	TGCGCCAGCAGCTTGAACGCCGGGGACACCGGGGAGCTGTTTTTT
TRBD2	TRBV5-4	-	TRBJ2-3	CASSLVRLRAGGKDTQYF	TGTGCCAGCAGCTTGGTCCGCCTCAGGGCGGGGGGGAAAGATACGCAGTATTTT
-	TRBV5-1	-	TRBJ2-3	CASSLDDGGDTQYF	TGCGCCAGCAGCTTGGACGACGGGGGAGATACGCAGTATTTT
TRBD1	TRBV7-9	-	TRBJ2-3	CASSYRQGTGDTQYF	TGTGCCAGCAGCTATCGACAGGGTACGGGGGATACGCAGTATTTT
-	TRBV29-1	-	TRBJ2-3	CSTLSGTDTQYF	TGCAGCACCCTATCCGGGACAGATACGCAGTATTTT
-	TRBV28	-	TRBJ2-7	CASSTRTGRDEQYF	TGTGCCAGCAGTACCCGGACAGGGAGGGACGAGCAGTACTTC
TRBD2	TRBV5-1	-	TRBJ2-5	CASSRLAGGPEETQYF	TGCGCCAGCAGCCGACTAGCGGGAGGGCCGGAGGAGACCCAGTACTTC
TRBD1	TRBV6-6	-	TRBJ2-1	CASSYQGAAYNEQFF	TGTGCCAGCAGTTACCAGGGGGCCGCCTACAATGAGCAGTTCTTC
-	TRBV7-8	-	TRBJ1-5	CASRSIGSNQPQHF	TGTGCCAGCAGGTCTATTGGTAGCAATCAGCCCCAGCATTTT
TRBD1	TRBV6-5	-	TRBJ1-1	CASRDRDREAFF	TGTGCCAGCAGGGACCGGGACAGGGAAGCTTTCTTT
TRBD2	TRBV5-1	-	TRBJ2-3	CASSLVQRGIDTQYF	TGCGCCAGCAGCTTGGTCCAGCGGGGGATAGATACGCAGTATTTT
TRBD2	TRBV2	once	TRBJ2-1	CASSRTSGMTSSYNEQFF	TGTGCCAGCAGTCGGACTAGCGGGATGACGAGCTCCTACAATGAGCAGTTCTTC
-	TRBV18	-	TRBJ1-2	CASSPSGSYGYTF	TGTGCCAGCTCACCTTCGGGGAGCTATGGCTACACCTTC